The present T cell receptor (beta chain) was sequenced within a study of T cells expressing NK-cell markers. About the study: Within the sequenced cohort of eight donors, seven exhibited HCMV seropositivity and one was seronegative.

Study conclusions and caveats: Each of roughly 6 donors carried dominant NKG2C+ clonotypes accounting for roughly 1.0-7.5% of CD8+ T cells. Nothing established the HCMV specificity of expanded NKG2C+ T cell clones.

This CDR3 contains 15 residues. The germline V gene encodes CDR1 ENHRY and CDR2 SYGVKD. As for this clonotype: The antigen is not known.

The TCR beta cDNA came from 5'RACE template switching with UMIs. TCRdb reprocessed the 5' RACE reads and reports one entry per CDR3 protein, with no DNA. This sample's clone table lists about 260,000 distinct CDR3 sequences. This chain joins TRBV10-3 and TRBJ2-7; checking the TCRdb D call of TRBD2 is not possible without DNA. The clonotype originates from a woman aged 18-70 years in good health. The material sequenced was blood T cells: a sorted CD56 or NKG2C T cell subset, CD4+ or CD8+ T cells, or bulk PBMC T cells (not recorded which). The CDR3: CAIGPPPYSSYEQYF.